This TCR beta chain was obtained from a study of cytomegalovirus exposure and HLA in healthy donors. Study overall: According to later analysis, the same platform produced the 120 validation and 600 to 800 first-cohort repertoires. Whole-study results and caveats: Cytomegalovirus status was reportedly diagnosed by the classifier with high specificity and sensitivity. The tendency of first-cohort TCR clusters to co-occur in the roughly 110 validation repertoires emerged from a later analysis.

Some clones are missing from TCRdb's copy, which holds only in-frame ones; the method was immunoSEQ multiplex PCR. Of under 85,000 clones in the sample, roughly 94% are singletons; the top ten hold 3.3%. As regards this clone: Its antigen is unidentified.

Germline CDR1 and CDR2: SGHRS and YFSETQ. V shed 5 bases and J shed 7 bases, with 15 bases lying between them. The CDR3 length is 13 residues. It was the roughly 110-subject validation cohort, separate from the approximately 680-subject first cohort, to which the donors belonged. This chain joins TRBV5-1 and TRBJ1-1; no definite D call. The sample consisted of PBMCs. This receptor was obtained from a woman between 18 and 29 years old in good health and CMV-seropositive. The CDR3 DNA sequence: TGCGCCAGCAGTCTTACTTATACTGATGAAGCTTTCTTT. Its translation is CASSLTYTDEAFF.